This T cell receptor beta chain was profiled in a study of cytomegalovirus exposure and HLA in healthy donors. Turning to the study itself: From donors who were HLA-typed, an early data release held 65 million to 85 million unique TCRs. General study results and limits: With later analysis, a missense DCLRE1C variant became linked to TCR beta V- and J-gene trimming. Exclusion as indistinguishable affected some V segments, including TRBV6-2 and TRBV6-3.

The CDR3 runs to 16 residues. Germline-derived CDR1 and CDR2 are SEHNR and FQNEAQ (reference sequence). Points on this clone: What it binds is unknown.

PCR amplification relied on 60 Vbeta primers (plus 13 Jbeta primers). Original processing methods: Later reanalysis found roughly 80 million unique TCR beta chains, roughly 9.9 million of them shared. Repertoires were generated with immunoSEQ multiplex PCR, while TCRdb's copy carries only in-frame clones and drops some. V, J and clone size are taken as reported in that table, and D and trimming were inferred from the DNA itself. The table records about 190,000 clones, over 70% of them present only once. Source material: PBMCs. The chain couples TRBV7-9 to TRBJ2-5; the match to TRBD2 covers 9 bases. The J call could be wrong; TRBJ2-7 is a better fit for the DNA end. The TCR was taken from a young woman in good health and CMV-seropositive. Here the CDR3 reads CASSLTLAGPPYEQYF. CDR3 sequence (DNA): TGTGCCAGCAGCTTAACGCTAGCGGGGCCCCCCTACGAGCAGTACTTC.